The following is a TCR beta chain sequence with its context. The antigen is unknown. It was with 60 Vbeta and 13 Jbeta primers that the PCR ran. The method was immunoSEQ multiplex PCR; TCRdb's version includes in-frame clones alone and lacks a portion of them. The sample consists of around 67,000 clones, approximately 90% of them appearing once. Each of the donors was a healthy bone marrow donor. This entry belongs to a study of cytomegalovirus exposure and HLA in healthy donors. In the study overall: There were 90 million to 140 million unique TCR beta sequences, drawn from some 180 million T cells, in an earlier analysis. Points from the study as a whole: Most observed TCR sequences were rare, whereas some public TCRs were detected in many donors.

The sequenced sample was PBMCs. The receptor's source is a woman between 25 and 40 years old in good health and CMV-seropositive.

The chain's CDR3 is CATKRDLQPQHF. CDR3 nucleotide sequence: TGTGCCACCAAAAGGGACTTGCAGCCCCAGCATTTT. The chain combines TRBV28 with TRBJ1-5; D is perhaps TRBD1 (5 bases). Trimming stripped 10 bases from V and 7 bases from J, with 14 bases between. Germline V gene lookup returns CDR1 MDHEN and CDR2 SYDVKM. The CDR3 extends over 12 amino acids.